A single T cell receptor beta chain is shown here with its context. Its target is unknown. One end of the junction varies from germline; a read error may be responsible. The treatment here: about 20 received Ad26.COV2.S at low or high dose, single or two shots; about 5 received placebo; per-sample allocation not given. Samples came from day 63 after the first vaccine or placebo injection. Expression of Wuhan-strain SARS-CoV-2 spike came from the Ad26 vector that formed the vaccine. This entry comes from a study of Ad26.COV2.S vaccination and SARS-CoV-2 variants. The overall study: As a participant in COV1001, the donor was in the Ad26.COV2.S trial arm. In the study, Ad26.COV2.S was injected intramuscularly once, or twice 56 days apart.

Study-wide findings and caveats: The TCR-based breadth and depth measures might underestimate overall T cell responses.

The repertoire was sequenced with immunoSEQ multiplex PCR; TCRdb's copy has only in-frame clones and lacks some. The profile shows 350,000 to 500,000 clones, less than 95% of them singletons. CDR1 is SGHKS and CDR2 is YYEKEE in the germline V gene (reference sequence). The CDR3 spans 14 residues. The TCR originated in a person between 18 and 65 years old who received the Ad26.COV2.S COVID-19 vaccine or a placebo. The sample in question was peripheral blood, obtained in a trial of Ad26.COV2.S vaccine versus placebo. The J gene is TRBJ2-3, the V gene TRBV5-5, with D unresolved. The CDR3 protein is CASCLIHSTDTQYF. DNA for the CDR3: TGTGCCAGCTGCTTGATCCACAGCACAGATACGCAGTATTTT.